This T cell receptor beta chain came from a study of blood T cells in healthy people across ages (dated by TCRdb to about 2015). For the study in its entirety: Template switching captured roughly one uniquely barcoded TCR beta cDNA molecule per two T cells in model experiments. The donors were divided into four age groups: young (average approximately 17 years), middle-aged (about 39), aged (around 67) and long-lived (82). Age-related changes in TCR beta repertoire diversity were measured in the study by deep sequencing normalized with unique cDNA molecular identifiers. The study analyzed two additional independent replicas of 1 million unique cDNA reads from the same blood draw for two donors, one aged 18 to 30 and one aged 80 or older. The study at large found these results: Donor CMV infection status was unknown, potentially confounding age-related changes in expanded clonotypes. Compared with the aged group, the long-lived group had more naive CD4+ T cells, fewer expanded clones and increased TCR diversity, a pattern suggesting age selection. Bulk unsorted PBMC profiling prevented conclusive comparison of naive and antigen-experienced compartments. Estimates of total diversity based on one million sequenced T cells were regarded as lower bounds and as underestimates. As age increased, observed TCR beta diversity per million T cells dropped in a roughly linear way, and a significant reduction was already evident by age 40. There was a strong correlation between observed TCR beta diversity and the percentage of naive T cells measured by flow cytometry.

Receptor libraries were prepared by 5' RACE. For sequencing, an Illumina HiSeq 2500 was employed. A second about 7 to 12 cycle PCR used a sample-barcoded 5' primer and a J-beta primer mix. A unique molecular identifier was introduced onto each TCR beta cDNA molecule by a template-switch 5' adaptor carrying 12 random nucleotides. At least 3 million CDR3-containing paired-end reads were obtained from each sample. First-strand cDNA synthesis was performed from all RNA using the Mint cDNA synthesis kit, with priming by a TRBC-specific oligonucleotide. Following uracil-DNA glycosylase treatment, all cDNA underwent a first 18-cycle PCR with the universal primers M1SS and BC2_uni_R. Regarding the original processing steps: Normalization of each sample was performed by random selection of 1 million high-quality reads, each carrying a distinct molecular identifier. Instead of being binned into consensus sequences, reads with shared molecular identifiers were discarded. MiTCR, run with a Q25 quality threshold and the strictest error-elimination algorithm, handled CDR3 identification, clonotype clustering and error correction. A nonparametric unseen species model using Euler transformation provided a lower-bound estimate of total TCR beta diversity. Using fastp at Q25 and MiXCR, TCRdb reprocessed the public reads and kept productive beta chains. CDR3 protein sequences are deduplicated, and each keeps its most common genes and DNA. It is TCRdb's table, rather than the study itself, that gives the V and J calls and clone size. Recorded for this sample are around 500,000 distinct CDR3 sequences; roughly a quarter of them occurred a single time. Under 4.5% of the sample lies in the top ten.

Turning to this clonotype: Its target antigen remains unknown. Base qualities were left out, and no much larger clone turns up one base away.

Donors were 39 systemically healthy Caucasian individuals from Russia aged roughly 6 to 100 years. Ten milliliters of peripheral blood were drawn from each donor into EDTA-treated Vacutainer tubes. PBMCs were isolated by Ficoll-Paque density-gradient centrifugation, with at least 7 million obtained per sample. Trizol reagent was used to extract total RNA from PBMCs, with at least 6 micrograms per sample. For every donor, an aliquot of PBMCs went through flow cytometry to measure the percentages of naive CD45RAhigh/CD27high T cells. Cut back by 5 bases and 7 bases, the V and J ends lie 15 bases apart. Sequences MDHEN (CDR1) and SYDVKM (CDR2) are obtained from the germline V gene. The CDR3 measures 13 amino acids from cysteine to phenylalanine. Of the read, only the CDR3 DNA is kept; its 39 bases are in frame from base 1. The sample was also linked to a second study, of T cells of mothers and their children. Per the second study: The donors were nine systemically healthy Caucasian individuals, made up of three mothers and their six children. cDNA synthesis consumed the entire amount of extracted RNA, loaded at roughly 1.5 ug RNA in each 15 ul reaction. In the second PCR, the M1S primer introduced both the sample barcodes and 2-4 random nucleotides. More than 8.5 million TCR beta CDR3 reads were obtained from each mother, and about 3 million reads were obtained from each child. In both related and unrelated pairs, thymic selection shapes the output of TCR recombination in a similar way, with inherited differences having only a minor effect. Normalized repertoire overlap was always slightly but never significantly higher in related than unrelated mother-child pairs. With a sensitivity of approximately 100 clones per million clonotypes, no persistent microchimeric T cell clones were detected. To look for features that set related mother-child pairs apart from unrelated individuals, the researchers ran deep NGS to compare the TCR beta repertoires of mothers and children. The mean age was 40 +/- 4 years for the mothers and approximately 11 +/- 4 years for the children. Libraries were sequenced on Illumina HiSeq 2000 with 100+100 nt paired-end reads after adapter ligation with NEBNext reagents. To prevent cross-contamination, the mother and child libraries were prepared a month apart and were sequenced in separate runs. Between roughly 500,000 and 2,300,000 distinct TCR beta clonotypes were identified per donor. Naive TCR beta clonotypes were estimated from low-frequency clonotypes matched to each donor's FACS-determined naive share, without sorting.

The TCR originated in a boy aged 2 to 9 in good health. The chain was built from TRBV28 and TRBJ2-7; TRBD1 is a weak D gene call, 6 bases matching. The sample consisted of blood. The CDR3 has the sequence CASSQDRRREQYF. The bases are TGTGCCAGCAGTCAAGACAGGAGGAGGGAGCAGTACTTC.